This record covers a single T cell receptor (beta chain). Its antigen is not identified. The repertoire was sequenced with immunoSEQ multiplex PCR; TCRdb's copy has only in-frame clones and lacks some. Here the sample spans around 8,000 clones, more than 65% being singletons. This record comes from a study of OX40 agonist ivuxolimab in advanced cancers. Across the whole study: Ivuxolimab, an agonistic anti-OX40 (CD134) antibody, was given to patients.

V shed 5 bases and J 2 bases; nucleotides not matched to a gene: 6. Germline V gene sequence: CDR1 LNHDA, CDR2 SQIVND (reference sequence). The CDR3 runs to 14 residues. Whole-study findings and limits: Not determined was the antigen specificity of the expanded peripheral T cells.

Exclusion applied to patients with autoimmune disease history or systemic immunosuppression. Researchers took blood at baseline, on cycle 4 day 1, and on cycle 7 day 1. This receptor was obtained from an adult with an advanced solid tumor such as melanoma, head and neck, liver or kidney cancer. The sample here was CD4+ or CD8+ T cells sorted from blood, taken in a trial of the OX40 agonist ivuxolimab. V usage is TRBV19 and J usage is TRBJ2-7, with TRBD2 identical over 7 bases. For the CDR3, the DNA is TGTGCCAGTAGTTGGGGCGGGAGCGCCTACGAGCAGTACTTC. As protein: CASSWGGSAYEQYF.